The 9 T cell receptor beta chains below come from one sample, sequenced in a study of blood T cell repertoires in COVID-19. TCRdb's table, derived via immunoSEQ multiplex PCR, lists solely in-frame clones and lacks some. The data hold 400,000 to 500,000 clones, with roughly 85% observed a single time. What was sequenced was peripheral blood. The receptors were sampled from a woman between 25 and 40 years old with active or convalescent COVID-19.

This chain connects TRBV4-1 to TRBJ2-7; D is ambiguous. This CDR3 region has 13 residues. Germline lookup yields CDR1 MGHRA and CDR2 YSYEKL. Trimming shortened V by 4 bases and J by 3 bases, and 10 bases separated the two germline ends. This CDR3 reads CASSLEYSYEQYF. The CDR3 bases are TGCGCCAGCAGCCTAGAATACAGCTACGAGCAGTACTTC.

The genes are TRBV11-2 and TRBJ2-6; TRBD2 aligns across 7 bases. The germline CDR1 and CDR2 sequences are SGHAT and FQNNGV. The CDR3 loop spans 17 amino acids. V shed 5 bases and J 0 bases; nucleotides not matched to a gene: 7. CDR3 region: CASSLGRALSGANVLTF. CDR3 bases: TGTGCCAGCAGCCTAGGGAGGGCCCTCTCTGGGGCCAACGTCCTGACTTTC.

The DNA of the CDR3 is TGTGCCAGTAGTATAGGTCCAGGGGCTGGAAACACCATATATTTT. Translated: CASSIGPGAGNTIYF. The rearrangement links TRBV19 to TRBJ1-3; D possibly corresponds to TRBD1 (6 bases). Trimming shortened V by 1 base and J by 2 bases, and 9 bases separated the two germline ends. The CDR3 totals 15 residues. Germline-derived CDR1 and CDR2 are LNHDA and SQIVND (reference sequence).

The gene calls are TRBV30 and TRBJ2-2, with 9 bases that match TRBD1. The CDR3 runs 14 residues. Germline CDR1 is GTSNPN and CDR2 is SVGIG (reference sequence). The J segment lost 3 bases and the V segment lost 3 bases, leaving 2 bases of the junction unmatched. The CDR3 protein is CAWRRDRDTGELFF. CDR3 nucleotides: TGTGCCTGGAGGCGGGACAGGGACACCGGGGAGCTGTTTTTT.

Written as DNA, the CDR3 is TGTGCCAGCAGTATGCCGGGACTAGCGAGACACAATGAGCAGTTCTTC. Its translation: CASSMPGLARHNEQFF. The gene calls are TRBV28 and TRBJ2-1; the match to TRBD2 covers 10 bases. Germline assignment: CDR1 MDHEN and CDR2 SYDVKM. V lost 5 bases, J lost 5 bases, and 9 bases stayed unmatched. This CDR3 spans 16 amino acids.

In its sample, this clone was seen once. V and J are TRBV27 and TRBJ2-7, with a possible D match to TRBD1 (5 bases). V lost 6 bases to trimming and J lost 1 base, with 13 bases between them. CDR1 is MNHEY, CDR2 SMNVEV, per germline (reference sequence). CDR3 size: 14 residues. CDR3 amino acids: CASRPLTDSYEQYF. The CDR3 region has the DNA TGTGCCAGCAGGCCCCTGACAGATTCCTACGAGCAGTACTTC.

The J gene is TRBJ1-4, the V gene TRBV19, with a weak D call TRBD1 (5 bases). V lost 1 base to trimming and J lost 2 bases, with 8 bases between them. There are 15 residues in the CDR3. The germline CDR1 and CDR2 sequences are LNHDA and SQIVND (reference sequence). CDR3 sequence reads: CASSIGGRTNEKLFF. The DNA for the CDR3 is TGTGCCAGTAGTATAGGGGGCAGGACTAATGAAAAACTGTTTTTT.

The rearrangement uses TRBV15 and TRBJ2-1; 9 positions agree with TRBD2. Looked up from germline, CDR1 is LNHNV and CDR2 is YYDKDF (reference sequence). V lost 0 bases to trimming and J lost 8 bases; unmatched junction nucleotides: 5. The CDR3 is 15 residues long. In DNA, the CDR3 is TGTGCCACCAGCAGAGATGCTAGCGGGGTAGATGAGCAGTTCTTC. Translated, it gives CATSRDASGVDEQFF.

The V gene is TRBV21-1, the J gene TRBJ1-1; TRBD1 was called by the table and not checked on the DNA. TRBV21-1 has pseudogene status. The CDR3 loop spans 15 amino acids. The CDR3 DNA follows: TGTGCCAGCAGCAAAGAAGAAGGGGGAAACACTGAAGCTTTCTTT. As protein: CASSKEEGGNTEAFF.